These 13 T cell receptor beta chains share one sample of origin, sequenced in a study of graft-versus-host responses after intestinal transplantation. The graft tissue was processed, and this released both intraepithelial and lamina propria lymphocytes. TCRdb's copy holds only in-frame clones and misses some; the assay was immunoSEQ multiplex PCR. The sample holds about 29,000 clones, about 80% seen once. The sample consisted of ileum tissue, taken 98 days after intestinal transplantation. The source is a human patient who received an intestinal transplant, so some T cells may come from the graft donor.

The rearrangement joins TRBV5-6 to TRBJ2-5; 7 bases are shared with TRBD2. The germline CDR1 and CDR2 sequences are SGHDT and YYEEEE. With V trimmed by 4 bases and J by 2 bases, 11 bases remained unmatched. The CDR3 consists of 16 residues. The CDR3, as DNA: TGTGCCAGCAGCCAAACTCGGGGACTACGACAAGAGACCCAGTACTTC. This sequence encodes CASSQTRGLRQETQYF.

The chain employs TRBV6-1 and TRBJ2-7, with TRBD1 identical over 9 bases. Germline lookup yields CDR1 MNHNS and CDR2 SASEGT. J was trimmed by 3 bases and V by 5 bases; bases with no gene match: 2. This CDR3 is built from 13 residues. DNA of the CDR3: TGTGCCAGCAGTACAGGGGGCCTCTACGAGCAGTACTTC. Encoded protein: CASSTGGLYEQYF.

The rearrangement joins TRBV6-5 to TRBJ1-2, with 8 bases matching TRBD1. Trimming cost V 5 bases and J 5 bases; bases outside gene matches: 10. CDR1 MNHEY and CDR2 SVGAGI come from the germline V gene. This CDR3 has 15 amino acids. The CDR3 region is CASSQGQGAGYGYTF. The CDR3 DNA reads TGTGCCAGCAGTCAAGGACAGGGAGCAGGGTATGGCTACACCTTC.

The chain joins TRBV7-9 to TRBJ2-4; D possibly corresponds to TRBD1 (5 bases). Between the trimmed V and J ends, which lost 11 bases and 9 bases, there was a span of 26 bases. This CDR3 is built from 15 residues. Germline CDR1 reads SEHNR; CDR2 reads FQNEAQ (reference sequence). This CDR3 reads CACARTVLSRGIQYF. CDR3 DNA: TGTGCCTGCGCTCGAACCGTACTATCAAGGGGCATTCAGTACTTC.

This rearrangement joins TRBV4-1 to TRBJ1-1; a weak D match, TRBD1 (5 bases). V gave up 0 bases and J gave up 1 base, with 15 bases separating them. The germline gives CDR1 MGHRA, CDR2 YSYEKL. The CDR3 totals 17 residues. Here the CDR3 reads CASSQDSRRQGNTEAFF. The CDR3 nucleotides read TGCGCCAGCAGCCAAGATAGTCGTCGGCAGGGGAACACTGAAGCTTTCTTT.

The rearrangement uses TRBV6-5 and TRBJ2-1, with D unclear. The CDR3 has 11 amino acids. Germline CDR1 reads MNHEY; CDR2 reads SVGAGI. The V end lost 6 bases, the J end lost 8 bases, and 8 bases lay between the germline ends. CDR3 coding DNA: TGTGCCAGCAGCCTCGGCGATGAGCAGTTCTTC. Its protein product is CASSLGDEQFF.

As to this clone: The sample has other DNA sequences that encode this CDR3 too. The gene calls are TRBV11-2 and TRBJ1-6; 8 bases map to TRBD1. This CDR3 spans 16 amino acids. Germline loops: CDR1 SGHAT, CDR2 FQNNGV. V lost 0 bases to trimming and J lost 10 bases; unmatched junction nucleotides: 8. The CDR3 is CASSLEHGQGVSPLHF. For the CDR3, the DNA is TGTGCCAGCAGCTTAGAGCATGGACAGGGTGTCTCACCCCTCCACTTT.

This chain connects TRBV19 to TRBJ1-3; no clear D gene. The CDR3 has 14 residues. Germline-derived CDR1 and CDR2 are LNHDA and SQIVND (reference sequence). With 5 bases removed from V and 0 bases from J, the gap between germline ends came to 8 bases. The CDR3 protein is CASSDPFSGNTIYF. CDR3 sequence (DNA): TGTGCCAGTAGTGATCCCTTCTCTGGAAACACCATATATTTT.

CDR3 nucleotide sequence: TGTGCCAGCAGCCCCGGGATCTACTATGGCTACACCTTC. This gives the protein CASSPGIYYGYTF. V is TRBV7-8 and J is TRBJ1-2; D ambiguous. Trimming cost V 5 bases and J 3 bases, with 10 bases left between them. Germline V CDR1 and CDR2: SGHVS, FQNEAQ. The CDR3 has 13 residues.

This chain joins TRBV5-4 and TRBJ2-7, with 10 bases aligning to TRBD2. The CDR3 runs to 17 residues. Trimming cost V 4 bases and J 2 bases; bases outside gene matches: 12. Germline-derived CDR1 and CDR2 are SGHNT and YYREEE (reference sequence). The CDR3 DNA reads TGTGCCAGCAGCCCAAAACGGACTAGCGGAACAACCTACGAGCAGTACTTC. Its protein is CASSPKRTSGTTYEQYF.

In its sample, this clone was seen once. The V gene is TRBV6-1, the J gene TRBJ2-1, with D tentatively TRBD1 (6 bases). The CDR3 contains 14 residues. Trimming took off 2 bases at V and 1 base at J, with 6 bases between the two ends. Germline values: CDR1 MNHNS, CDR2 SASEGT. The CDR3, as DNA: TGTGCCAGCAGTGAAACAGGGTCCTACAATGAGCAGTTCTTC. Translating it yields CASSETGSYNEQFF.

In DNA form, the CDR3 reads TGCGCCAGCAGCCAAATCGGGCAGGGTAACACCGGGGAGCTGTTTTTT. This codes for CASSQIGQGNTGELFF. J is TRBJ2-2 and V is TRBV4-1, with a possible D match to TRBD1 (5 bases). The germline V and J ends were trimmed by 2 bases and 2 bases, with 12 bases remaining between them. The CDR3 runs to 16 residues. Per the germline V gene, CDR1 is MGHRA and CDR2 is YSYEKL.

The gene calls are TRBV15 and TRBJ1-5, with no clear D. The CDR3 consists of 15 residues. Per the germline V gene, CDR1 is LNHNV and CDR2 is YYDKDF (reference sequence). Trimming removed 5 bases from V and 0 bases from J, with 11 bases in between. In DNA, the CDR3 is TGTGCCACCAGCGTTTCACCCTATAGCAATCAGCCCCAGCATTTT. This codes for CATSVSPYSNQPQHF.